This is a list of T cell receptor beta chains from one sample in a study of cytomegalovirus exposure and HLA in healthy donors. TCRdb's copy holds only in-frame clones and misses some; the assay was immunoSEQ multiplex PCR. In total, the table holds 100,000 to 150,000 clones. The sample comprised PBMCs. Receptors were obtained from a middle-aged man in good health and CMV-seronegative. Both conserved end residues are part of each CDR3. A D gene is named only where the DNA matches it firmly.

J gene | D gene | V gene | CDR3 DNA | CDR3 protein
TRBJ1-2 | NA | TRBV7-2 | TGTGCCAGCAGCCGCGGGGGGGAAAACTATGGCTACACCTTC | CASSRGGENYGYTF
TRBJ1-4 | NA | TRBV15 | TGTGCCACCAGCAGGCAGGGAGGGACTAATGAAAAACTGTTTTTT | CATSRQGGTNEKLFF
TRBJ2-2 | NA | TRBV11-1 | TGTGCCAGCAGCTGGGGCCGCGGCACTCACACCGGGGAGCTGTTTTTT | CASSWGRGTHTGELFF
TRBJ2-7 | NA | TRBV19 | TGTGCCAGTACCCTCCTTTTAACGGGAGCGACCTACGAGCAGTACTTC | CASTLLLTGATYEQYF
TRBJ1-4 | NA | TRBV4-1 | TGCGCCAGCAGCCAAGGCAGGGTAACTAATGAAAAACTGTTTTTT | CASSQGRVTNEKLFF
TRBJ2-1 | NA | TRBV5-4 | TGTGCCAGCAGCTATAGCGTCGGTTCCATAGATGAGCAGTTCTTC | CASSYSVGSIDEQFF
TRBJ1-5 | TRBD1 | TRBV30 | TGTGCCTGGAGTGTACCGACAGGGGTGGTGCAGCCCCAGCATTTT | CAWSVPTGVVQPQHF
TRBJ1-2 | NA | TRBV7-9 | TGTGCCAGCAGCCAGGGACAAAGCTATGGCTACACCTTC | CASSQGQSYGYTF
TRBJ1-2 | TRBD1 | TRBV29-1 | TGCAGCGTAGAAGGACAGGGGGTTGACTATGGCTACACCTTC | CSVEGQGVDYGYTF
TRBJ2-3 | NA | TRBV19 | TGTGCCAGTAGTATCCGTCGCACAGATACGCAGTATTTT | CASSIRRTDTQYF
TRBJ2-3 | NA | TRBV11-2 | TGTGCCAGCAGCTTAGATGGAGGTATAGATACGCAGTATTTT | CASSLDGGIDTQYF
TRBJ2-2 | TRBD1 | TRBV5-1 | TGCGCCAGCAGCCCGGGACAGGCGGTTAACACCGGGGAGCTGTTTTTT | CASSPGQAVNTGELFF
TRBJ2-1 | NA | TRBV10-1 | TGCGCCAGCAGTGAGCGGTTCGGGGTGCGGGATGAGCAGTTCTTC | CASSERFGVRDEQFF
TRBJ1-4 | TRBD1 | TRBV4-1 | TGCGCCAGCAGCCTAACCGGGACAGCTAATGAAAAACTGTTTTTT | CASSLTGTANEKLFF
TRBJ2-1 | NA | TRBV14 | TGTGCCAGCGGGTCCCTACGGGACTCGTACAATGAGCAGTTCTTC | CASGSLRDSYNEQFF
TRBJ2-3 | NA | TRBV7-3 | TGTGCCAGCAGCCCTGATCTCTATGCTAGCACAGATACGCAGTATTTT | CASSPDLYASTDTQYF
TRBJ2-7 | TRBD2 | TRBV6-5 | TGTGCCAGCAGGGAGGGACTAGCGGCCCCCGAGCAGTACTTC | CASREGLAAPEQYF
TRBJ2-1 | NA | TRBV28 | TGTGCCAGCAGCCCCCATCGGAGGGACAATGAGCAGTTCTTC | CASSPHRRDNEQFF
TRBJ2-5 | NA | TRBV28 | TGTGCCAGCAGGTCTAACTTAGCGAAGCAAGAGACCCAGTACTTC | CASRSNLAKQETQYF
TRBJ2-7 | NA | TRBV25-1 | TGTGCCAGCAGTGAATATAACCTAGCGAACGAGCAGTACTTC | CASSEYNLANEQYF
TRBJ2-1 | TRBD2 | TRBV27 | TGTGCCAGCAGTTGGACTAGCGGTTACAATGAGCAGTTCTTC | CASSWTSGYNEQFF
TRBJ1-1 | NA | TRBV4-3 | TGCGCCAGCAGCCAAGAGCAGGGGAACACTGAAGCTTTCTTT | CASSQEQGNTEAFF
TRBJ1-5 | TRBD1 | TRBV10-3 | TGTGCCAGTAGGGGACAGGGTGTGGGCAATCAGCCCCAGCATTTT | CASRGQGVGNQPQHF
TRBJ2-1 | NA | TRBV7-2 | TGTGCCAGCAGCTTAGTTTCGGGTGGGTGGCGGGATGAGCAGTTCTTC | CASSLVSGGWRDEQFF
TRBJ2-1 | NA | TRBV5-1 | TGCGCCAGCAGTACTGGAGAGGGATCCTACAATGAGCAGTTCTTC | CASSTGEGSYNEQFF
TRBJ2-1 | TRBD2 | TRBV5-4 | TGTGCCAGCAGCCTGACTAGCGGGAGTTACAATGAGCAGTTCTTC | CASSLTSGSYNEQFF
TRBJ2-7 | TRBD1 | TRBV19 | TGTGCCAGTAGTATACGGGGACAGGCCCAAGGTGAGCAGTACTTC | CASSIRGQAQGEQYF
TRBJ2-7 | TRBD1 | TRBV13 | TGTGCCAGCAGCACAAGGGACAGAATCTACGAGCAGTACTTC | CASSTRDRIYEQYF
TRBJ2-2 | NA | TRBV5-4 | TGTGCCAGCAGCTCCCCCCGGTCCAACACCGGGGAGCTGTTTTTT | CASSSPRSNTGELFF
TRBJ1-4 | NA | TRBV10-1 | TGCGCCAGCAGTGAGTCCGGGGATGGTGAAAAACTGTTTTTT | CASSESGDGEKLFF
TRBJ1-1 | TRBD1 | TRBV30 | TGTGCCTGGAGTGTAGGGACAGGGGGTCGGACTGAAGCTTTCTTT | CAWSVGTGGRTEAFF
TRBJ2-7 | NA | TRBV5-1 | TGCGCCAGCCGGAGTGCGGGACGAGGGGTCGTCGAGCAGTACTTC | CASRSAGRGVVEQYF
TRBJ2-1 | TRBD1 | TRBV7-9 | TGTGCCAGCAGCTTGGCAGGACAGGGGGGCAATGAGCAGTTCTTC | CASSLAGQGGNEQFF
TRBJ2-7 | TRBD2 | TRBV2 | TGTGCCAGTAATTACCGGGAGGGCCAGGAGCAGTACTTC | CASNYREGQEQYF
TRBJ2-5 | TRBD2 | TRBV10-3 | TGTGCCACCTCAGCGGGGGCTAGCGGGGGGCAAGAGACCCAGTACTTC | CATSAGASGGQETQYF
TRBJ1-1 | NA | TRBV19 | TGTGCCTCAGGGAGGGTGAACACTGAAGCTTTCTTT | CASGRVNTEAFF
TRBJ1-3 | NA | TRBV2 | TGTGCCAGCACTTCGTACGGGAAGGGAAACACCATATATTTT | CASTSYGKGNTIYF
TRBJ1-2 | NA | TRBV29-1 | TGCAGCGTTGAGTCTGGAGGCTATGGCTACACCTTC | CSVESGGYGYTF
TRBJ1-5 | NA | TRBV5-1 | TGCGCCAGCAGCTACGGACTTCATCAGCCCCAGCATTTT | CASSYGLHQPQHF